These T cell receptor beta chains were read from a single sample in a study of blood T cell repertoires in COVID-19. The table came from immunoSEQ multiplex PCR; TCRdb's copy has only in-frame clones and leaves some out. The data contain over 85,000 clones, approximately 90% of them seen just once; the ten biggest clones take up over 12%. Source material: peripheral blood. The origin of the receptors is a male donor with acute or convalescent COVID-19. Both conserved end residues are part of each CDR3. Fields, in order: CDR3 DNA, CDR3 protein, clone size, V gene, D gene, J gene. The D gene is left open where the match is weak. Clone size is not always given. Where it is, it says once, few, many or a class for expanded clones.

TGTGCCAGCAGCCCGATGACAGGGGCCAACTATGGCTACACCTTC	CASSPMTGANYGYTF	-	TRBV7-2	TRBD1	TRBJ1-2
TGTGCCAGCAACCGCGGGGGGAGCCTTGGAAACACCATATATTTT	CASNRGGSLGNTIYF	once	TRBV3-1/TRBV3-2	-	TRBJ1-3
TGTGCCAGCAGCCGCGACAGGGGGCTTGGGAATGGCTACACCTTC	CASSRDRGLGNGYTF	-	TRBV4-2	TRBD1	TRBJ1-2
TGTGCCAGCAATCCCAGACAGGGGACCGGGGAGCTGTTTTTT	CASNPRQGTGELFF	-	TRBV6-5	TRBD1	TRBJ2-2
TGTGCCAGTAGTAGTCTCTGGGGGGACACAGATACGCAGTATTTT	CASSSLWGDTDTQYF	-	TRBV19	-	TRBJ2-3
TGTGCCAGCAGTGAAGGGGGCGGCCACAATGAGCAGTTCTTC	CASSEGGGHNEQFF	-	TRBV6-1	-	TRBJ2-1
TGTGCCGGAGGGGACGGGAACACCGGGGAGCTGTTTTTT	CAGGDGNTGELFF	-	TRBV2	-	TRBJ2-2
TGCAGTGCTAGTACGAGATCGGGTAACTATGGCTACACCTTC	CSASTRSGNYGYTF	-	TRBV20-1	-	TRBJ1-2
TGTGCCAGCAGTTTGATCCGGGGGGCAGAGACCCAGTACTTC	CASSLIRGAETQYF	-	TRBV28	-	TRBJ2-5
TGTGCCAGCAGTTTGGGGCCCGAGTACGAGCAGTACTTC	CASSLGPEYEQYF	-	TRBV12-3/TRBV12-4	-	TRBJ2-7
TGTGCCAGCTCACTGGACAGGGCGAGTCAGCCCCAGCATTTT	CASSLDRASQPQHF	-	TRBV18	TRBD1	TRBJ1-5
TGTGCCAGTAGTACGACTAGCGGGCCCCCGGGGGAGCAGTTCTTC	CASSTTSGPPGEQFF	-	TRBV19	TRBD2	TRBJ2-1
TGTGCCAGCAGCTTGGATGGTTCGGGGAGACCCTACGAGCAGTACTTC	CASSLDGSGRPYEQYF	-	TRBV5-4	-	TRBJ2-7
TGTGCCAGCAGCCAAGATCTCGGGGGAAGCTCTGGAAACACCATATATTTT	CASSQDLGGSSGNTIYF	few	TRBV14	-	TRBJ1-3
TGTGCCAGCAGTGATTGGGACAGCTCTGGAAACACCATATATTTT	CASSDWDSSGNTIYF	once	TRBV2	TRBD1	TRBJ1-3
TGTGCCAGTACAGGGAGCTACGAGCAGTACTTC	CASTGSYEQYF	-	TRBV2	-	TRBJ2-7
TGTGCCAGCAGCGTAGGAGTACATCAGCCCCAGCATTTT	CASSVGVHQPQHF	-	TRBV9	-	TRBJ1-5
TGTGCCAGCAGTCCTACTAGCGTCCGCACAGATACGCAGTATTTT	CASSPTSVRTDTQYF	-	TRBV27	TRBD2	TRBJ2-3
TGTGCCAGCAGACGGACAGGGGGGGACGCCTACGAGCAGTACTTC	CASRRTGGDAYEQYF	few	TRBV7-9	TRBD1	TRBJ2-7
TGTGCCAGCAGGGGGGGATCGGCTAATGAAAAACTGTTTTTT	CASRGGSANEKLFF	once	TRBV6-5	-	TRBJ1-4
TGTGCCAGCAGCTTGTTAGCGGGGACCGTCCAAGAGACCCAGTACTTC	CASSLLAGTVQETQYF	-	TRBV5-6	TRBD2	TRBJ2-5
TGTGCCAGCAGCCCCTGGGCAGGGGGCTTCCACAATGAGCAGTTCTTC	CASSPWAGGFHNEQFF	-	TRBV27	TRBD1	TRBJ2-1
TGTGCCAGTAGTATCCCGACTCGATCGAACACTGAAGCTTTCTTT	CASSIPTRSNTEAFF	once	TRBV19	-	TRBJ1-1
TGTGCCAGCAGCTCGGCGGAACAGGGCGGCTATGGCTACACCTTC	CASSSAEQGGYGYTF	-	TRBV5-4	-	TRBJ1-2
TGCGCCAGCAGCGGAGCTACGGGGTGGTACTCCTACGAGCAGTACTTC	CASSGATGWYSYEQYF	once	TRBV5-1	-	TRBJ2-7
TGTGCCAGCAGCTCATGGGACAGGGTGACGGAAAAACTGTTTTTT	CASSSWDRVTEKLFF	-	TRBV27	TRBD1	TRBJ1-4
TGTGCCACCAGCAGTGGGGACAGGGGAAAAGCGTACACTGAAGCTTTCTTT	CATSSGDRGKAYTEAFF	few	TRBV15	TRBD1	TRBJ1-1
TGTGCCAGCAGCCGGAGCTCCTACGAGCAGTACTTC	CASSRSSYEQYF	-	TRBV2	-	TRBJ2-7
TGTGCCAGCGCCCCGGGAGTAGGCAATCAGCCCCAGCATTTT	CASAPGVGNQPQHF	-	TRBV7-6	-	TRBJ1-5
TGTGCCAGCAGTGATCAGGGGTACGGGGAGCTGTTTTTT	CASSDQGYGELFF	-	TRBV6-4	-	TRBJ2-2
TGTGCCATCAGTGAGTCCGGGGGGGCTGATCAGCCCCAGCATTTT	CAISESGGADQPQHF	once	TRBV10-3	-	TRBJ1-5
TGTGCCTGGGTCGACAGCTATGAAGCTTTCTTT	CAWVDSYEAFF	-	TRBV30	-	TRBJ1-1
TGTGCCAGCAGCTTCACTAGCGGGGGCCAAGAGACCCAGTACTTC	CASSFTSGGQETQYF	-	TRBV5-4	TRBD2	TRBJ2-5
TGTGCCTGGAGTGGAGCAGGTGGGAGCAATCAGCCCCAGCATTTT	CAWSGAGGSNQPQHF	-	TRBV30	-	TRBJ1-5
TGTGCCAGCAGCTTGCGGCGTTGGGGGCCCAACAATGAGCAGTTCTTC	CASSLRRWGPNNEQFF	-	TRBV11-3	-	TRBJ2-1